This TCR beta chain stems from a study of blood T cell repertoires in COVID-19. This clone was found a few times. Profiled with immunoSEQ multiplex PCR; TCRdb holds only in-frame clones, not every one. Of 250,000 to 400,000 clones in the sample, around nine tenths were seen once. The CDR3 extends over 17 amino acids. Germline V gene data show CDR1 as SGDLS and CDR2 as YYNGEE. V was clipped by 0 bases and J by 0 bases, with 13 bases between them. J is TRBJ1-3 and V is TRBV9; tentatively, D is TRBD1 (5 bases). The TCR sequence derives from a man in his fifties with active or convalescent COVID-19. Material for sequencing was peripheral blood. CDR3 sequence (DNA): TGTGCCAGCAGCGTAGCGGTGGGGCTAAACTCTGGAAACACCATATATTTT. Protein product: CASSVAVGLNSGNTIYF.